These 20 T cell receptor beta chains were sequenced from one sample in a study of control samples from healthy donors and cancer patients. Clones were sequenced by immunoSEQ multiplex PCR, and TCRdb holds only the in-frame ones, with some missing. The table shows some 130,000 clones, with under 95% occurring only once. The sample taken for sequencing was PBMCs. These receptors originate from a man aged 45-60 years with head and neck cancer.

The V and J genes are TRBV4-1 and TRBJ1-1; maybe TRBD1 (5 bases). Looked up from germline, CDR1 is MGHRA and CDR2 is YSYEKL. Trimming removed 1 base from V and 2 bases from J, with 14 bases in between. CDR3 length: 16 amino acids. The CDR3 spells CASSQGSPGLNTEAFF. CDR3 coding DNA: TGCGCCAGCAGCCAAGGCTCCCCAGGGTTAAACACTGAAGCTTTCTTT.

This clone was recorded only once. The rearrangement joins TRBV5-4 to TRBJ2-1; 8 bases map to TRBD2. The trim removed 1 base at V and 5 bases at J, leaving 8 bases unmatched. There are 16 residues in the CDR3. The germline gives CDR1 SGHNT, CDR2 YYREEE (reference sequence). CDR3 nucleotide sequence: TGTGCCAGCAGCTTGCCGTCCGGGGGGGCGCACAATGAGCAGTTCTTC. It encodes CASSLPSGGAHNEQFF.

The rearrangement joins TRBV2 to TRBJ1-1; TRBD1 is a possible D gene (5 bases). The CDR3 runs to 14 residues. Germline V gives CDR1 SNHLY, CDR2 FYNNEI. V was shortened by 6 bases and J by 1 base, with 12 bases between the two germline ends. CDR3 sequence (DNA): TGTGCCAGCAGCTCCCGTGGGGGGAACACTGAAGCTTTCTTT. Residues: CASSSRGGNTEAFF.

The rearrangement joins TRBV30 to TRBJ2-7, with TRBD1 matching 11 bases. Germline V CDR1 and CDR2: GTSNPN, SVGIG (reference sequence). V lost 0 bases to trimming and J lost 4 bases; unmatched junction nucleotides: 5. CDR3 length: 15 residues. The CDR3: CAWSVPGTGGYEQYF. Here the CDR3 DNA reads TGTGCCTGGAGTGTACCGGGGACAGGGGGTTACGAGCAGTACTTC.

The rearrangement links TRBV18 to TRBJ1-1; tentatively, D is TRBD1 (6 bases). The germline CDR1 and CDR2 sequences are KGHSH and LQKENI. CDR3 length: 14 amino acids. The V end was cut by 5 bases, the J end by 3 bases, with 13 bases between. CDR3 sequence reads: CASSEQGSYTEAFF. The DNA of the CDR3 is TGTGCCAGCTCAGAACAGGGATCTTACACTGAAGCTTTCTTT.

The chain joins TRBV6-4 to TRBJ2-1, with D possibly TRBD1 on 5 matching bases. V lost 6 bases to trimming and J lost 0 bases, with 12 bases between them. Germline CDR1 MRHNA, CDR2 SNTAGT. The CDR3 covers 15 residues. This CDR3 reads CASSPDRSSYNEQFF. DNA for the CDR3: TGTGCCAGCAGCCCAGACAGAAGCTCCTACAATGAGCAGTTCTTC.

As concerns this clone: One end of the junction does not line up with germline, which may come from a read error. The chain uses TRBV2 and TRBJ2-2; 9 bases are a match to TRBD1. The CDR3 runs to 11 residues. CDR1 is SNHLY and CDR2 is FYNNEI in the germline V gene. In DNA form, the CDR3 reads TGTGCCAGCAGTGAATATGGGGACAGGGATTTT. It encodes CASSEYGDRDF.

The V and J genes are TRBV11-2 and TRBJ2-1; a possible D gene is TRBD1 (6 bases). The CDR3 sequence is 15 residues long. Germline lookup yields CDR1 SGHAT and CDR2 FQNNGV. V lost 1 base and J 4 bases, leaving 11 bases between the germline ends. The CDR3 coding sequence is TGTGCCAGCAGCTTAGGGCTAGGGGGATACAATGAGCAGTTCTTC. Amino acids: CASSLGLGGYNEQFF.

This clone is a singleton in its sample. This sequence joins TRBV9 and TRBJ2-1; 7 bases map to TRBD2. CDR1 and CDR2 (germline): SGDLS, YYNGEE. J was trimmed by 1 base and V by 3 bases; bases with no gene match: 7. CDR3 length equals 16 residues. The CDR3 coding sequence is TGTGCCAGCAGCGCCCTAGCGGTACAGTCCTACAATGAGCAGTTCTTC. Translation gives CASSALAVQSYNEQFF.

The V call is TRBV2, the J call TRBJ2-3, with D possibly being TRBD1 (6 bases). CDR1 is SNHLY and CDR2 is FYNNEI in the germline V gene. The CDR3 loop spans 13 amino acids. V lost 8 bases, J lost 9 bases, and 18 bases lay in between. The CDR3 protein is CASHERDIGTQYF. The CDR3 bases are TGTGCCAGCCACGAACGGGACATCGGGACGCAGTATTTT.

The rearrangement joins TRBV19 to TRBJ1-1; D may be TRBD1 (5 bases). The ends were cut back, 4 bases at V and 10 bases at J, with 13 bases in the middle. The CDR3 extends over 12 amino acids. Germline-derived CDR1 and CDR2 are LNHDA and SQIVND (reference sequence). The CDR3 loop is CASSRPIGGAFF. In DNA, the CDR3 is TGTGCCAGTAGTAGGCCCATTGGGGGAGCTTTCTTT. The full variable domain, completed using reference TRBV19 and TRBJ1-1, is DGGITQSPKYLFRKEGQNVTLSCEQNLNHDAMYWYRQDPGQGLRLIYYSQIVNDFQKGDIAEGYSVSREKKESFPLTVTSAQKNPTAFYLCASSRPIGGAFFGQGTRLTVV.

The chain uses TRBV4-1 and TRBJ2-1, with 7 bases fitting TRBD2. The germline V gene encodes CDR1 MGHRA and CDR2 YSYEKL. Trimming cost V 1 base and J 3 bases; bases outside gene matches: 3. This CDR3 spans 15 amino acids. CDR3 DNA sequence: TGCGCCAGCAGCCAAGTGGGCGGGGGCTACAATGAGCAGTTCTTC. This codes for CASSQVGGGYNEQFF.

The chain recombines TRBV23-1 with TRBJ2-7, with TRBD1 identical over 11 bases. TRBV23-1 is assigned to the ORF class and has an uncertain function. J lost 7 bases, V lost 6 bases, and 14 bases had no gene match. This CDR3 is 16 amino acids long. CDR3 loop: CASSGERGTGGFEQYF. The CDR3 coding sequence is TGCGCCAGCAGCGGGGAGCGAGGGACAGGGGGATTTGAGCAGTACTTC.

The rearrangement uses TRBV6-5 and TRBJ2-5; D is undetermined. This CDR3 has 12 amino acids. Germline assignment: CDR1 MNHEY and CDR2 SVGAGI. Trimming removed 2 bases at V and 5 bases at J, with 6 bases between. The CDR3 DNA follows: TGTGCCAGCAGTTACCCGTGGGAGACCCAGTACTTC. This gives the protein CASSYPWETQYF.

The chain is built from TRBV6-6 and TRBJ1-4, with D unresolved. CDR1 and CDR2 (germline): MNHNY, SVGAGI (reference sequence). V lost 6 bases and J 7 bases, leaving 15 bases between the germline ends. The CDR3 has 14 residues. CDR3 nucleotides: TGTGCCAGCAGATCCTGGATCGCTGGTGAAAAACTGTTTTTT. Translation: CASRSWIAGEKLFF.

The chain couples TRBV5-1 to TRBJ2-5; TRBD1 is a possible D gene (6 bases). The CDR3 contains 13 residues. Germline V gene sequence: CDR1 SGHRS, CDR2 YFSETQ. Trimming cost V 0 bases and J 5 bases, with 8 bases left between them. The CDR3 DNA reads TGCGCCAGCAGCTTGGCTAGGGGGGAGACCCAGTACTTC. Translated: CASSLARGETQYF.

The chain links TRBV4-1 to TRBJ2-2; no clear D gene. The V gene's germline CDR1 is MGHRA and CDR2 YSYEKL. Deletions cut 1 base from V and 6 bases from J, with 15 bases between. CDR3 length: 16 amino acids. In DNA, the CDR3 is TGCGCCAGCAGCCAAGGCCGGCCAGGTAGTCCCGGGGAGCTGTTTTTT. Its translation is CASSQGRPGSPGELFF.

V gene TRBV28 combines with J gene TRBJ2-5; D not resolved. Germline loops: CDR1 MDHEN, CDR2 SYDVKM. CDR3 size: 13 residues. Trimming left V 5 bases short and J 5 bases short, with 12 bases between. CDR3 amino acids: CASSRAKKETQYF. Here the CDR3 DNA reads TGTGCCAGCAGTAGGGCAAAGAAGGAGACCCAGTACTTC.

The V call is TRBV4-2, the J call TRBJ2-3; D ambiguous. The germline gives CDR1 LGHNA, CDR2 YNFKEQ. V was cut by 4 bases and J by 1 base, with 18 bases left in between. The CDR3 runs 17 residues. The CDR3: CASSPGRLTRGTDTQYF. The CDR3, as DNA: TGTGCCAGCAGCCCAGGTCGACTGACTCGAGGCACAGATACGCAGTATTTT.

V is TRBV9 and J is TRBJ1-1, with 10 nucleotides matching TRBD1. Per germline, CDR1 SGDLS and CDR2 YYNGEE. Trimming cost V 0 bases and J 6 bases; bases outside gene matches: 14. The CDR3 length is 18 residues. The CDR3 coding sequence is TGTGCCAGCAGCGTAGCCTCAACGTTGACAGGGGGCGACCCTGAAGCTTTCTTT. This sequence encodes CASSVASTLTGGDPEAFF.